Sequencing of this T cell receptor beta chain was carried out in a study of cytomegalovirus exposure and HLA in healthy donors. Study-level points and caveats: Per a later analysis, HLA-associated TCR beta chains showed more clonal expansion than other, equally common TCR beta chains. Researchers counted around 170 TCR beta chains as cytomegalovirus-associated. Most TCR sequences proved rare, with some public TCRs found in many donors.

A word on this clone: Its antigen is undetermined. One junction end does not reproduce the germline sequence, and a read error may be involved.

Germline loops: CDR1 SEHNR, CDR2 FQNEAQ (reference sequence). CDR3 size: 12 residues. The PCR had 60 Vbeta and 13 Jbeta primers. TCRdb's table, derived via immunoSEQ multiplex PCR, lists solely in-frame clones and lacks some. The sample has under 200,000 clones, over 65% seen once. Material: PBMCs. The genes are TRBV7-9 and TRBJ1-1; D gene uncertain. This clonotype was sampled from a woman between 35 and 50 years old in good health and CMV-seropositive. The CDR3 DNA sequence: TGTTCCAGCAGCTTAGTAGACTACGAAGCTTTCTTT. Its protein is CSSSLVDYEAFF.